The 14 T cell receptor beta chains presented below share a single source sample, sequenced in a study of shared clonotypes between healthy human individuals. TCRdb keeps only in-frame clones here, not all; method: immunoSEQ multiplex PCR. The sample consists of 550,000 to 750,000 clones, nearly 97% of them appearing once. CD8 cells regarded as naive lacked CD45RO, were positively chosen for CCR7, and omitted terminally differentiated effector memory CD45RA+ cells. Sequenced material: naive CD8+ T cells sorted from blood. The source is a woman in her 30s in good health.

This chain joins TRBV11-2 and TRBJ1-4; 8 nucleotides line up with TRBD1. Unmatched junction bases numbered 6, after V lost 1 base and J lost 8 bases. Germline-derived CDR1 and CDR2 are SGHAT and FQNNGV. The CDR3 covers 15 residues. DNA for the CDR3: TGTGCCAGCAGCTTAGGGACAGGGTCGGGGGAAAAACTGTTTTTT. Amino acids: CASSLGTGSGEKLFF.

J is TRBJ2-3 and V is TRBV14, with D unresolved. The CDR3 has 16 residues. The V end was cut by 7 bases, the J end by 4 bases, with 21 bases between. Germline CDR1 reads SGHDN; CDR2 reads FVKESK. The CDR3 sequence: CASMEFGRPGADTQYF. Here the CDR3 DNA reads TGTGCCAGCATGGAGTTCGGACGCCCTGGGGCAGATACGCAGTATTTT.

V usage is TRBV9 and J usage is TRBJ2-7; D is possibly TRBD2 (5 bases). Trimming pared 0 bases from V and 5 bases from J, leaving 12 bases between. This CDR3 has 14 residues. Germline V gene sequence: CDR1 SGDLS, CDR2 YYNGEE. This chain's CDR3 is CASSVAVGSHEQYF. The CDR3 DNA reads as TGTGCCAGCAGCGTAGCCGTGGGGAGCCACGAGCAGTACTTC.

About this clone: Its ends do not fully match the called genes, so a read error is possible. The V call is TRBV7-6, the J call TRBJ2-3; 7 bases agree with TRBD2. This CDR3 has 14 residues. Germline V gene lookup returns CDR1 SGHVS and CDR2 FNYEAQ. CDR3 sequence: CASAPGGSKDTQYF. CDR3 DNA: TGTGCCAGCGCCCCGGGCGGGAGCAAAGATACGCAGTATTTT.

This sequence joins TRBV7-9 and TRBJ1-1; D perhaps matches TRBD1 (6 bases). The V gene lost 4 bases and the J gene lost 6 bases, with 18 bases spanning the gap. Germline V gene sequence: CDR1 SEHNR, CDR2 FQNEAQ (reference sequence). This CDR3 is 15 amino acids long. CDR3 nucleotides: TGTGCCAGCAGCTATCCGGAGGGGGGCGCGGCTGAAGCTTTCTTT. Its protein product is CASSYPEGGAAEAFF.

CDR3 coding DNA: TGTGCCACCATGCTATCGGGGTCAGCCTACGAGCAGTACTTC. It encodes CATMLSGSAYEQYF. The chain employs TRBV27 and TRBJ2-7, with D tentatively TRBD2 (5 bases). The CDR3 is 14 amino acids. CDR1 is MNHEY and CDR2 is SMNVEV in the germline V gene (reference sequence). V lost 10 bases and J 2 bases, leaving 18 bases between the germline ends.

The V and J genes are TRBV2 and TRBJ2-3; 12 positions match TRBD2. The CDR3 spans 15 residues. The germline CDR1 and CDR2 sequences are SNHLY and FYNNEI. V was clipped by 6 bases and J by 3 bases; unmatched bases: 4. The CDR3 reads CASRETSGRTDTQYF. The CDR3 bases are TGTGCCAGCAGGGAGACTAGCGGGAGAACAGATACGCAGTATTTT.

This chain connects TRBV4-2 to TRBJ2-3, with D hard to call. Germline CDR1 and CDR2: LGHNA and YNFKEQ. V was clipped by 0 bases and J by 4 bases, with 8 bases between them. This CDR3 contains 14 residues. CDR3 protein: CASSQDSQSDTQYF. The CDR3 DNA reads as TGTGCCAGCAGCCAAGATAGTCAGTCAGATACGCAGTATTTT.

The gene calls are TRBV10-3 and TRBJ2-7; the D gene is possibly TRBD2 (7 bases). There are 15 residues in the CDR3. V lost 2 bases and J lost 5, with 16 bases in between. The germline V gene has CDR1 ENHRY and CDR2 SYGVKD. For the CDR3, the DNA is TGTGCCATCAGTGAGGGGAGGGGGAGAGTCGACGAGCAGTACTTC. Amino acid sequence: CAISEGRGRVDEQYF.

J is TRBJ1-5 and V is TRBV19; no clear D. The V end was cut by 6 bases, the J end by 0 bases, with 15 bases between. CDR1 and CDR2 from the germline V gene are LNHDA and SQIVND (reference sequence). CDR3 length equals 16 residues. CDR3 protein: CASRPGPAASNQPQHF. The CDR3 DNA reads TGTGCCAGTAGGCCCGGTCCAGCTGCTAGCAATCAGCCCCAGCATTTT.

This chain connects TRBV7-9 to TRBJ2-1, with D possibly being TRBD1 (6 bases). Trimming removed 5 bases at V and 0 bases at J, with 14 bases between. In germline, CDR1 is SEHNR, CDR2 FQNEAQ (reference sequence). This CDR3 comprises 16 residues. The CDR3 region is CASSPLPGASYNEQFF. The CDR3 DNA reads as TGTGCCAGCAGCCCCCTTCCAGGGGCCTCCTACAATGAGCAGTTCTTC. Filled out from reference TRBV7-9 and TRBJ2-1, the complete variable domain reads DTGVSQNPRHKITKRGQNVTFRCDPISEHNRLYWYRQTLGQGPEFLTYFQNEAQLEKSRLLSDRFSAERPKGSFSTLEIQRTEQGDSAMYLCASSPLPGASYNEQFFGPGTRLTVL.

The genes are TRBV2 and TRBJ1-1; maybe TRBD1 (5 bases). The CDR3 sequence is 16 residues long. Trimming stripped 6 bases from V and 0 bases from J, with 17 bases between. In germline, CDR1 is SNHLY, CDR2 FYNNEI. The chain's CDR3 is CASRTGTAAMNTEAFF. The CDR3, as DNA: TGTGCCAGCAGGACGGGGACCGCAGCCATGAACACTGAAGCTTTCTTT.

V gene TRBV4-1 combines with J gene TRBJ2-7; D remains ambiguous. This CDR3 has 14 amino acids. Germline V gives CDR1 MGHRA, CDR2 YSYEKL. V was pared by 1 base and J by 3 bases, with 10 bases between. The CDR3 region is CASSQANAGYEQYF. CDR3 sequence (DNA): TGCGCCAGCAGCCAAGCTAACGCTGGCTACGAGCAGTACTTC.

CDR3 sequence (DNA): TGTGCCAGTCAGGAAAGGGGGCTCCTAGGTGAGCAGTACTTC. Amino acids: CASQERGLLGEQYF. The rearrangement joins TRBV5-4 to TRBJ2-7, with 7 bases matching TRBD1. Germline CDR1 and CDR2: SGHNT and YYREEE (reference sequence). The junction had 15 bases not matched to a gene; V was cut back by 8 bases and J by 7 bases. The CDR3 length is 14 residues.